The 26 T cell receptor beta chains listed next were all sequenced from one sample in a study of blood T cell repertoires in COVID-19. Profiling relied on immunoSEQ multiplex PCR, and the TCRdb table lists in-frame clones only, not all of them. The top ten hold roughly 5.8% of the sample, which has around 250,000 clones, 80% to 90% seen once. The sequencing input was peripheral blood. These receptors were collected from an elderly man with acute or convalescent COVID-19.

This sequence joins TRBV28 and TRBJ2-3, with D possibly being TRBD1 (5 bases). The CDR3 covers 11 residues. Trimming took 8 bases from V and 8 from J, leaving 11 bases between them. Germline assignment: CDR1 MDHEN and CDR2 SYDVKM. CDR3 DNA sequence: TGTGCCAGCGGGGCAACCCGTACGCAGTATTTT. Translated, it gives CASGATRTQYF.

The chain links TRBV20-1 to TRBJ2-1; tentatively, D is TRBD2 (6 bases). CDR1 and CDR2 (germline): DFQATT, SNEGSKA (reference sequence). V was cut by 3 bases and J by 5 bases, with 14 bases left in between. The CDR3 is made up of 14 amino acids. The CDR3 loop is CSASFPGANNEQFF. CDR3 coding DNA: TGCAGTGCTAGTTTTCCGGGAGCAAACAATGAGCAGTTCTTC.

The rearrangement uses TRBV6-6 and TRBJ1-1; D possibly corresponds to TRBD1 (6 bases). Germline assignment: CDR1 MNHNY and CDR2 SVGAGI (reference sequence). Trimming shortened V by 7 bases and J by 6 bases, and 15 bases separated the two germline ends. This CDR3 spans 13 amino acids. CDR3 DNA sequence: TGTGCCAGCACTTTACAGGGTATGGCTGAAGCTTTCTTT. Residues: CASTLQGMAEAFF.

The rearrangement joins TRBV2 to TRBJ1-1; D is perhaps TRBD1 (5 bases). The CDR3 runs to 12 residues. V gave up 7 bases and J gave up 5 bases, with 11 bases separating them. Per the germline V gene, CDR1 is SNHLY and CDR2 is FYNNEI. The chain's CDR3 is CASKQGWTEAFF. CDR3 DNA: TGTGCCAGCAAGCAGGGATGGACTGAAGCTTTCTTT.

This chain connects TRBV30 to TRBJ2-1, with D unclear. The CDR3 is made up of 11 amino acids. Trimming took off 1 base at V and 5 bases at J, with 3 bases between the two ends. Germline CDR1 reads GTSNPN; CDR2 reads SVGIG (reference sequence). This chain's CDR3 is CAWSANNEQFF. Here the CDR3 DNA reads TGTGCCTGGAGTGCTAACAATGAGCAGTTCTTC.

This chain's CDR3 is CASRTSGPYNEQFF. The CDR3 region has the DNA TGTGCCAGCAGGACTAGCGGGCCTTACAATGAGCAGTTCTTC. V gene TRBV2 combines with J gene TRBJ2-1, with 10 bases matching TRBD2. The germline CDR1 and CDR2 sequences are SNHLY and FYNNEI. J was trimmed by 4 bases and V by 6 bases; bases with no gene match: 3. The CDR3 contains 14 residues.

V and J are TRBV28 and TRBJ1-5; 11 bases match TRBD1. CDR1 and CDR2 (germline): MDHEN, SYDVKM. CDR3 length equals 15 residues. Trimming took 6 bases from V and 4 from J; bases not matched to a gene: 5. CDR3 nucleotides: TGTGCCAGCAGCTACGGGACAGGGGGAAATCAGCCCCAGCATTTT. Amino acid sequence: CASSYGTGGNQPQHF.

The V and J genes are TRBV7-8 and TRBJ2-1; 9 nucleotides line up with TRBD2. Losses at the gene ends were 1 base for V and 8 bases for J; bases not matched to a gene: 6. Germline V gene lookup returns CDR1 SGHVS and CDR2 FQNEAQ. The CDR3 contains 15 residues. CDR3 amino acids: CASSLEAGGAHEQFF. The CDR3 DNA follows: TGTGCCAGCAGCTTAGAGGCGGGAGGGGCACATGAGCAGTTCTTC.

This clone has only a few counts. The chain couples TRBV23-1 to TRBJ1-1; the D gene is possibly TRBD1 (6 bases). TRBV23-1 is recorded as an ORF, its role being uncertain. CDR3 size: 18 residues. Trimming cost V 3 bases and J 5 bases, with 25 bases left between them. The chain's CDR3 is CASSHPIKARGWKTEAFF. As DNA, the CDR3 is TGCGCCAGCAGTCACCCCATTAAGGCAAGGGGGTGGAAAACTGAAGCTTTCTTT.

This chain links TRBV24-1 with TRBJ2-2, with a tentative D call TRBD1 (5 bases). CDR1 is KGHDR and CDR2 is SFDVKD in the germline V gene. This CDR3 is built from 15 residues. Trimming left V 5 bases short and J 6 bases short, with 15 bases between. CDR3 region: CATSVARVPPGELFF. CDR3 nucleotide sequence: TGTGCCACCAGTGTAGCCAGGGTCCCTCCCGGGGAGCTGTTTTTT.

The rearrangement links TRBV29-1 to TRBJ2-7, with 8 bases fitting TRBD2. The CDR3 loop spans 14 amino acids. After removal of 8 bases from V and 7 bases from J, the junction contained 16 bases not matched to a gene. Germline V lookup: CDR1 SQVTM, CDR2 ANQGSEA. This CDR3 is CSLPRGGRGQEQYF. CDR3 in DNA: TGCAGCCTCCCCCGGGGGGGCAGGGGTCAGGAGCAGTACTTC.

The rearrangement uses TRBV6-5 and TRBJ1-3, with D perhaps matching TRBD1 (5 bases). CDR1 and CDR2 from the germline V gene are MNHEY and SVGAGI. Trimming took off 7 bases at V and 4 bases at J, with 11 bases between the two ends. The CDR3 consists of 13 residues. The CDR3 here is CASMGGGGNTIYF. CDR3 DNA sequence: TGTGCCAGCATGGGGGGTGGCGGAAACACCATATATTTT.

This chain joins TRBV28 and TRBJ2-7; D might be TRBD1 (6 bases). V lost 3 bases and J 1 base, leaving 10 bases between the germline ends. Germline CDR1 MDHEN, CDR2 SYDVKM. This CDR3 contains 14 residues. The CDR3 is CASSLGALSYEQYF. CDR3 coding DNA: TGTGCCAGCAGTTTGGGGGCACTTTCCTACGAGCAGTACTTC.

A single count supports this clone. V is TRBV5-6 and J is TRBJ2-1; 11 nucleotides align to TRBD2. V dropped 4 bases and J dropped 9; count of bases not matched to a gene: 6. The CDR3 contains 14 residues. Germline V gene data show CDR1 as SGHDT and CDR2 as YYEEEE. CDR3 loop: CASSVRGLAAEQFF. The CDR3 DNA is TGTGCCAGCAGCGTGCGGGGACTAGCGGCTGAGCAGTTCTTC.

The gene calls are TRBV7-9 and TRBJ1-4; D unresolved. CDR3 length: 15 residues. V shed 5 bases and J shed 5 bases, with 15 bases lying between them. Germline values: CDR1 SEHNR, CDR2 FQNEAQ (reference sequence). DNA of the CDR3: TGTGCCAGCAGCCGGTGGGAGGGAGCGAATGAAAAACTGTTTTTT. Protein product: CASSRWEGANEKLFF.

The CDR3, as DNA: TGTGCCAGCACCTCCCCCGGGGAGCTGTTTTTT. This codes for CASTSPGELFF. The V and J genes are TRBV3-1 (or the pseudogene TRBV3-2) and TRBJ2-2; D remains unclear. CDR1 LGHDT and CDR2 YNNKEL come from the germline V gene (reference sequence). The V and J ends lost 7 bases and 6 bases respectively, with 6 bases between them. The CDR3 is 11 amino acids.

Only one count was recorded for this clone. The chain carries TRBV9 and TRBJ2-3; 9 bases align to TRBD2. The CDR3 totals 15 residues. J gave up 2 bases and V 3 bases, and 4 bases lay outside the gene matches. The germline CDR1 and CDR2 sequences are SGDLS and YYNGEE. The CDR3: CASSEGLAFTDTQYF. CDR3 sequence (DNA): TGTGCCAGCAGCGAGGGACTAGCTTTCACAGATACGCAGTATTTT.

The rearrangement uses TRBV5-4 and TRBJ2-1; tentative D call: TRBD1 (6 bases). V was trimmed by 10 bases and J by 2 bases, leaving 16 bases between them. The CDR3 covers 14 residues. CDR1 and CDR2 from the germline V gene are SGHNT and YYREEE (reference sequence). The CDR3 DNA reads TGTGCCGGAACTGGACAGACCACCTACAATGAGCAGTTCTTC. Translating it yields CAGTGQTTYNEQFF.

The rearrangement uses TRBV21-1 and TRBJ2-2; the table gives TRBD2 as D, unverified against the DNA. TRBV21-1 is termed a pseudogene. The CDR3 runs to 16 residues. The CDR3 sequence is CASSRPLQRVAGELFF. CDR3 DNA: TGTGCCAGCAGCAGGCCCCTCCAGCGGGTCGCCGGGGAGCTGTTTTTT.

The rearrangement links TRBV3-1 (or the pseudogene TRBV3-2) to TRBJ2-7; 7 bases are shared with TRBD1. CDR3 length: 13 residues. Germline V gene lookup returns CDR1 LGHDT and CDR2 YNNKEL (reference sequence). The junction had 6 bases not matched to a gene; V was cut back by 3 bases and J by 7 bases. CDR3 sequence reads: CASSQQQGWEQYF. DNA for the CDR3: TGTGCCAGCAGCCAGCAACAGGGGTGGGAGCAGTACTTC.

This clone showed up just a few times. V usage is TRBV28 and J usage is TRBJ2-7, with D perhaps matching TRBD2 (6 bases). CDR3 size: 15 residues. From germline, CDR1 is MDHEN and CDR2 SYDVKM. Trimming took 2 bases from V and 2 from J, leaving 13 bases between them. CDR3 region: CASSLQAGSPYEQYF. The CDR3 region has the DNA TGTGCCAGCAGTTTACAGGCGGGGTCCCCCTACGAGCAGTACTTC.

The genes are TRBV19 and TRBJ1-5; 7 bases fit TRBD1. From germline, CDR1 is LNHDA and CDR2 SQIVND (reference sequence). V lost 5 bases to trimming and J lost 10 bases; unmatched junction nucleotides: 14. The CDR3 length is 15 residues. The CDR3 sequence is CASSPRRQGTHPQHF. CDR3 bases: TGTGCCAGTAGTCCCCGCCGACAGGGCACCCACCCCCAGCATTTT. The full variable domain, its missing parts supplied by reference TRBV19 and TRBJ1-5, is DGGITQSPKYLFRKEGQNVTLSCEQNLNHDAMYWYRQDPGQGLRLIYYSQIVNDFQKGDIAEGYSVSREKKESFPLTVTSAQKNPTAFYLCASSPRRQGTHPQHFGDGTRLSIL.

The chain uses TRBV30 and TRBJ2-3, with 7 bases fitting TRBD1. V was pared by 4 bases and J by 1 base, with 5 bases of the junction left unmatched. The CDR3 length is 14 residues. Germline V gene sequence: CDR1 GTSNPN, CDR2 SVGIG (reference sequence). CDR3 region: CAWNSGQGTDTQYF. In DNA form, the CDR3 reads TGTGCCTGGAATTCCGGACAGGGCACAGATACGCAGTATTTT.

This chain joins TRBV3-1 (or the pseudogene TRBV3-2) and TRBJ1-2, with TRBD1 identical over 11 bases. Looked up from germline, CDR1 is LGHDT and CDR2 is YNNKEL (reference sequence). This CDR3 is built from 18 residues. J was trimmed by 8 bases and V by 2 bases; bases with no gene match: 16. CDR3 bases: TGTGCCAGCAGCCAATCTAACTACTTAGGACAGGGGGCGTTGGGCTACACCTTC. Its translation: CASSQSNYLGQGALGYTF.

As DNA, the CDR3 is TGTGCCAGCAGCCAACTGGGCGGACGGGGGGGCACTGAAGCTTTCTTT. Protein product: CASSQLGGRGGTEAFF. The chain links TRBV3-1 (or the pseudogene TRBV3-2) to TRBJ1-1; D may be TRBD1 (5 bases). The CDR3 is 16 residues long. Trimming took off 2 bases at V and 4 bases at J, with 17 bases between the two ends. Germline V gene lookup returns CDR1 LGHDT and CDR2 YNNKEL (reference sequence).

Written as DNA, the CDR3 is TGTGCCTGGAGTCCCATTGGCGGGTCAGATACGCAGTATTTT. This sequence encodes CAWSPIGGSDTQYF. The rearrangement uses TRBV30 and TRBJ2-3, with D possibly matching TRBD2 (5 bases). The V end lost 2 bases, the J end lost 4 bases, and 13 bases lay between the germline ends. The CDR3 extends over 14 amino acids. Germline-derived CDR1 and CDR2 are GTSNPN and SVGIG (reference sequence).